This is a list of T cell receptor beta chains from one sample in a study of Graves' ophthalmopathy and Graves' hyperthyroidism. TCRdb reprocessed the multiplex PCR reads via MiXCR and lists one record per CDR3 protein. The sample includes about 400,000 distinct CDR3 sequences, around 17% of them seen just once. Material for sequencing was peripheral blood. These TCRs come from a woman younger than 35 with Graves' ophthalmopathy. CDR3s include the opening cysteine and the closing phenylalanine or tryptophan. A D gene is named only where the DNA matches it firmly. A row's size may be missing; if present it is once, few, many or a size class.

V	J	size	D	DNA	CDR3
TRBV6-1	TRBJ1-3	many	TRBD1	TGTGCCAGCACCCGGGGACAGTGGGACTCTGGAAACACCATATATTTT	CASTRGQWDSGNTIYF
TRBV30	TRBJ2-5	many	NA	TGTGCCTGGAGTGCCGGACAGACAGGAGAGACCCAGTACTTC	CAWSAGQTGETQYF
TRBV28	TRBJ2-2	few	NA	TGTGCCAGCAGCCCTCGGGACTCCTCCACCGGGGAGCTGTTTTTT	CASSPRDSSTGELFF
TRBV5-1	TRBJ2-5	many	NA	TGCGCCAGCAGCTTGGTCGGCCAGGCGTTGGCAGAGACCCAGTACTTC	CASSLVGQALAETQYF
TRBV20-1	TRBJ2-7	NA	NA	TGCAGTGCCAGCGATTACAGGGACCCCTACGAGCAGTACTTC	CSASDYRDPYEQYF
TRBV4-2	TRBJ1-2	many	NA	TGTGCCAGCAGTACTGGAGGGACGGCGTACCCAGGCTACACCTTC	CASSTGGTAYPGYTF
TRBV6-1	TRBJ2-5	many	NA	TGTGCCAGCAGTGAAGGGACTACTTACCAAGAGACCCAGTACTTC	CASSEGTTYQETQYF
TRBV19	TRBJ1-2	NA	TRBD1	TGTGCCAGTAGGCTCGACAGGGGGCGCGGGATCCACTATGGCTACACCTTC	CASRLDRGRGIHYGYTF
TRBV6-1	TRBJ2-2	many	NA	TGTGCCAGCATCCAGAATCAGGCTTCGTCCGGGGAGCTGTTTTTT	CASIQNQASSGELFF
TRBV14	TRBJ2-7	NA	NA	TGTGCCAGCAGCCTAGGGGGAGGTTTCTACGAGCAGTACTTC	CASSLGGGFYEQYF
TRBV27	TRBJ2-5	many	TRBD2	TGTGCCAGCAGCGATCTAGCGGGGGGGCAGGAGACCCAGTACTTC	CASSDLAGGQETQYF
TRBV11-3	TRBJ2-2	many	NA	TGTGCCAGCAGCGAACGCCGACAGGGAGGGAACACCGGGGAGCTGTTTTTT	CASSERRQGGNTGELFF
TRBV7-8	TRBJ1-3	many	NA	TGTGCCAGCAGCCTCCGAGTGCAGCAGAGCTCTGGAAACACCATATATTTT	CASSLRVQQSSGNTIYF
TRBV6-2/TRBV6-3	TRBJ2-2	NA	NA	TGTGCCAGCACCACACAGGGAAACACCGGGGAGCTGTTTTTT	CASTTQGNTGELFF
TRBV12-3/TRBV12-4	TRBJ1-5	NA	NA	TGTGCCAGCTCCGGTCCTCCCAATCAGCCCCAGCATTTT	CASSGPPNQPQHF
TRBV27	TRBJ2-4	many	NA	TGTGCCAGCAGTTTAGGGGGGACACTAGCCAAAAACATTCAGTACTTC	CASSLGGTLAKNIQYF
TRBV28	TRBJ1-1	many	NA	TGTGCCAGCAGTGGCGACCCTTGGGGTACCGTGAAAGCTTTCTTT	CASSGDPWGTVKAFF
TRBV7-2	TRBJ1-2	many	NA	TGTGCCAGCAGCATGTCCGGGAGGAACTATGGCTACACCTTC	CASSMSGRNYGYTF
TRBV6-2/TRBV6-3	TRBJ2-7	many	TRBD1	TGTGCCAGCAATACGGGACAGGCGATCCAAACAGGGGACTACGAGCAGTACTTC	CASNTGQAIQTGDYEQYF
TRBV7-6	TRBJ2-2	many	TRBD2	TGTGCCAGCAGCTTAGAACTAGCGGGAGTGTCCGGGGAGCTGTTTTTT	CASSLELAGVSGELFF
TRBV6-5	TRBJ1-2	many	TRBD1	TGTGCCAGCAGTTACAAGGCGGACAGGGGAAACTATGGCTACACCTTC	CASSYKADRGNYGYTF
TRBV27	TRBJ2-2	many	NA	TGTGCCAGCAGTCCACCGAACACCGGGGAGCTGTTTTTT	CASSPPNTGELFF
TRBV6-5	TRBJ1-1	NA	NA	TGTGCCAGCAGTTACAACTTAGGGTCTGAAGCTTTCTTT	CASSYNLGSEAFF
TRBV7-9	TRBJ1-2	many	TRBD1	TGTGCCAGCAGTTCCGGACAGGGAGGCTACACCTTC	CASSSGQGGYTF
TRBV28	TRBJ2-7	NA	NA	TGTGCCAGCAACCGTGCCGGGACAATCTACGAGCAGTACTTC	CASNRAGTIYEQYF
TRBV30	TRBJ1-3	many	NA	TGTGCCTACCGCACAGCTCTCTCTGGAAACACCATATATTTT	CAYRTALSGNTIYF
TRBV9	TRBJ1-3	NA	NA	TGTGCCAGCAGCCCCTCACTCTCTGGAAACACCATATATTTT	CASSPSLSGNTIYF
TRBV11-2	TRBJ2-5	many	NA	TGTGCCAGCAGCTTAGATCTTACTTCGAGCTTGAAGGGAGAGACCCAGTACTTC	CASSLDLTSSLKGETQYF
TRBV15	TRBJ2-5	NA	TRBD2	TGTGCCACCAGCAGAGATTGGGGGGGCCAAGAGACCCAGTACTTC	CATSRDWGGQETQYF
TRBV20-1	TRBJ2-4	many	TRBD2	TGCAGTGCTAGAGGTCCTAGCGGGGGGATAAACATTCAGTACTTC	CSARGPSGGINIQYF
TRBV3-1	TRBJ2-7	many	TRBD1	TGTGCCAGCAGCCGCGGGACAGGGGGTGGCGACTCCTACGAGCAGTACTTC	CASSRGTGGGDSYEQYF
TRBV10-3	TRBJ2-7	many	TRBD1	TGTGCCATCAGCGACAGCCTCGGGACAGCGGATCTCTACGAGCAGTACTTC	CAISDSLGTADLYEQYF
TRBV3-1	TRBJ2-5	many	NA	TGTGCCAGCAGCCAAGAAGAGGGTAATCGAGAGACCCAGTACTTC	CASSQEEGNRETQYF
TRBV11-2	TRBJ2-7	few	TRBD2	TGTGCCAGCTCCCTGGGACTAATAGCCTACGAGCAGTACTTC	CASSLGLIAYEQYF
TRBV6-5	TRBJ2-2	many	TRBD1	TGTGCCAGCAACACACAGGGGACGCTAACCGGGGAGCTGTTTTTT	CASNTQGTLTGELFF
TRBV9	TRBJ1-6	many	NA	TGTGCCAGCAGCGTAGACCCGGGACGACCCCTATCACCCCTCCACTTT	CASSVDPGRPLSPLHF
TRBV20-1	TRBJ1-2	many	NA	TGCAGTTCTATTGACAGCCAAAACTATGGCTACACCTTC	CSSIDSQNYGYTF
TRBV11-2	TRBJ2-6	many	TRBD1	TGTGCCAGCAGCTTATTTAGGACAGGGGGCTCCCCTGGGGCCAACGTCCTGACTTTC	CASSLFRTGGSPGANVLTF
TRBV20-1	TRBJ1-5	NA	NA	TGCAGTGCCCCCCAGGTGGGCGCGGTAAATCAGCCCCAGCATTTT	CSAPQVGAVNQPQHF
TRBV11-2	TRBJ2-2	NA	NA	TGTGCCAGCAGCTTAGATAGAGGGGCCGGGGAGCTGTTTTTT	CASSLDRGAGELFF
TRBV20-1	TRBJ2-4	many	TRBD1	TGCAGTGCTAGAGGGGAGACAGGGACCATTCAGTACTTC	CSARGETGTIQYF
TRBV28	TRBJ1-1	many	TRBD1	TGTGCCAGCAGTTTGAAGGGGGCTCACACTGAAGCTTTCTTT	CASSLKGAHTEAFF
TRBV6-2/TRBV6-3	TRBJ2-7	many	NA	TGTGCCAGCAGATCCCTCGGAGGGAGTGGAACCTACGAGCAGTACTTC	CASRSLGGSGTYEQYF
TRBV24-1	TRBJ1-5	many	NA	TGTGCCACGGAACCTCAGCCCCAGCATTTT	CATEPQPQHF
TRBV7-6	TRBJ2-3	NA	TRBD2	TGTGCCAGCAGCTGGACTAGCGGGAGGTTGACAGATACGCAGTATTTT	CASSWTSGRLTDTQYF
TRBV9	TRBJ2-2	many	NA	TGTGCCAGCAGCGTAGGAGGTTTCGGGGAGCTGTTTTTT	CASSVGGFGELFF
TRBV12-5	TRBJ2-5	many	NA	TGTGCTAGTGGGATCGGCGGGAAAGAGACCCAGTACTTC	CASGIGGKETQYF
TRBV7-2	TRBJ2-5	many	NA	TGTGCCAGCAGCTTATTCCTTCGGGAGACCCAGTACTTC	CASSLFLRETQYF
TRBV12-3/TRBV12-4	TRBJ1-1	many	NA	TGTGCCAGCAGTTTGACTGGGAGAACTGAAGCTTTCTTT	CASSLTGRTEAFF
TRBV6-4	TRBJ2-7	NA	TRBD2	TGTGCCAGCAGGGACCGGGTCCGGACTAGCGGGAGGTACGAGCAGTACTTC	CASRDRVRTSGRYEQYF
TRBV6-2/TRBV6-3	TRBJ2-5	many	NA	TGTGCCAGCAGCCTCGCTTCTTTACAAGAGACCCAGTACTTC	CASSLASLQETQYF
TRBV5-1	TRBJ2-5	NA	TRBD2	TGCGCCAGCAGCGTGGGACTAGCTGAACAAGAGACCCAGTACTTC	CASSVGLAEQETQYF
TRBV5-1	TRBJ1-1	many	NA	TGCGCCAGCAGCTTGGGGGACCGGTGGTACACTGAAGCTTTCTTT	CASSLGDRWYTEAFF
TRBV7-3	TRBJ1-4	many	NA	TGTGCCAGCAGCTCCGCCGGGACACTTGCAACTAATGAAAAACTGTTTTTT	CASSSAGTLATNEKLFF
TRBV3-1	TRBJ1-6	NA	TRBD1	TGTGCCAGCAGGGGCCCACCAGGGGGGTCCTATAATTCACCCCTCCACTTT	CASRGPPGGSYNSPLHF
TRBV29-1	TRBJ2-7	many	TRBD1	TGCAGCGTTGAAAGCGTCCGGACAGGGGAACGCTACGAGCAGTACTTC	CSVESVRTGERYEQYF
TRBV12-3/TRBV12-4	TRBJ2-7	NA	TRBD2	TGTGCCAGCAGTTATGCGGGAGGGCATAAGTCCCACGAGCAGTACTTC	CASSYAGGHKSHEQYF